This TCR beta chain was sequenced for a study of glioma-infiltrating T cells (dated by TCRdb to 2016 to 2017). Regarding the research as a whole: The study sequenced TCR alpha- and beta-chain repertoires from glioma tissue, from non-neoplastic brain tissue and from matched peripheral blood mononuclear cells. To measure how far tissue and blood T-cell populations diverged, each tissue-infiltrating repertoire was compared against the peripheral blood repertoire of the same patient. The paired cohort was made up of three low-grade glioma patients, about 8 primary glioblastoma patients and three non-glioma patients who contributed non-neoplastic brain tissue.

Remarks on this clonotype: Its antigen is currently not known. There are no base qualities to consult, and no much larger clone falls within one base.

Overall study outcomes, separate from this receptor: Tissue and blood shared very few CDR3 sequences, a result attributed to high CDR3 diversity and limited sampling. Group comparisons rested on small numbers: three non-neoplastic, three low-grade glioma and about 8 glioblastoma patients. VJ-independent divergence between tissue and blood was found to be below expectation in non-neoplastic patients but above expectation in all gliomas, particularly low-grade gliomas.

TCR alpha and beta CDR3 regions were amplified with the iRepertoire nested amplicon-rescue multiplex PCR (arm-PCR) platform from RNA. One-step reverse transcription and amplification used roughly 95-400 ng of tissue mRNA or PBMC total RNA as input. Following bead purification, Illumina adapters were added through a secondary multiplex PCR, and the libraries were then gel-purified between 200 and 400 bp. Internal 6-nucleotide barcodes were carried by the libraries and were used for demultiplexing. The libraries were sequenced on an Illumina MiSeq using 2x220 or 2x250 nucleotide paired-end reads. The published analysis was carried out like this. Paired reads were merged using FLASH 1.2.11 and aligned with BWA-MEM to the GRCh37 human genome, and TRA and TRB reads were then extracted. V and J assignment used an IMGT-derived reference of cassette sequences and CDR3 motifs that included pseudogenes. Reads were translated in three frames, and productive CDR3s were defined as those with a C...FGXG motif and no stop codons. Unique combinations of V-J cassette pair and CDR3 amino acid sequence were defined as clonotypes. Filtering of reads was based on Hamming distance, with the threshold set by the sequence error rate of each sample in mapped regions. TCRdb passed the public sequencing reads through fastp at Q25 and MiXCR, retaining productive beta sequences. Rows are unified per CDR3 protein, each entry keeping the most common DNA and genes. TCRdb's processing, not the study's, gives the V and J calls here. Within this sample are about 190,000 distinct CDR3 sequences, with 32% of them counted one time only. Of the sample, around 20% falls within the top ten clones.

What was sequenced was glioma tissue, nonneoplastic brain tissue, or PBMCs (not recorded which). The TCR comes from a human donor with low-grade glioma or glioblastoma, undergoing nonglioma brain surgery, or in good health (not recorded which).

DNA sequence: TGCAGTGCTAGGGCGCGGCTAGCGGGTTCCAATGAGCAGTTCTTC. Its protein product is CSARARLAGSNEQFF. The chain was built from TRBV20-1 and TRBJ2-1; 8 bases in between match TRBD2. Taken from the germline V gene (reference sequence), the CDR1 and CDR2 loops are DFQATT and SNEGSKA. Trimming leaves V shorter by 3 bases and J shorter by 6 bases, with the junction holding 10 bases beyond the gene matches. The CDR3 goes from the cysteine to the phenylalanine over 15 residues. The only DNA kept is the CDR3, 45 bases in frame from the first base.